These T cell receptor beta chains were read from a single sample in a study of blood T cell repertoires in COVID-19. The method was immunoSEQ multiplex PCR; TCRdb's version includes in-frame clones alone and lacks a portion of them. Among 140,000 to 150,000 clones, approximately 90% were seen once, and the ten largest hold around 3%. Sequencing was carried out using peripheral blood. The receptors shown here come from a man between 60 and 75 years old with active or convalescent COVID-19. The CDR3 runs from the conserved cysteine through the conserved F or W. The D gene is left open where the match is weak. Expanded clones get a size class; other rows say once, few or many, or leave the size out.

d_gene | j_gene | v_gene | abundance | CDR3nt | CDR3aa
TRBD2 | TRBJ2-3 | TRBV5-1 | . | TGCGCCAGCAGTACCCGGGGGGAGACCACAGATACGCAGTATTTT | CASSTRGETTDTQYF
. | TRBJ1-1 | TRBV11-3 | . | TGTGCCAGCAGCTCAGATGACAGACGTACTTTCTTT | CASSSDDRRTFF
. | TRBJ1-5 | TRBV7-8 | . | TGTGCCAGCAGCTTAGGAAGTGGAGCTAATCAGCCCCAGCATTTT | CASSLGSGANQPQHF
TRBD1 | TRBJ1-2 | TRBV6-5 | . | TGTGCCAGCTGTGACTCGACAGGGGTTAACTATGGCTACACCTTC | CASCDSTGVNYGYTF
. | TRBJ1-3 | TRBV2 | . | TGTGCCAGCAGTGAAGCATCCGGGATTGACACCATATATTTT | CASSEASGIDTIYF
TRBD1 | TRBJ1-5 | TRBV19 | . | TGTGCCAGTATTGACAGGGATTTATACCAGCCCCAGCATTTT | CASIDRDLYQPQHF
. | TRBJ1-1 | TRBV4-2 | . | TGTGCCAGCAGCCAAGATGGGAGGAGCACTGAAGCTTTCTTT | CASSQDGRSTEAFF
. | TRBJ2-3 | TRBV12-2 | once | TGTGCAAGTCGCTCGACAGTCCTGAGCACAGATACGCAGTATTTT | CASRSTVLSTDTQYF
TRBD1 | TRBJ2-5 | TRBV6-2/TRBV6-3 | . | TGTGCCAGCAGTAGACAGGGGCCCTTGGGGACCCAGTACTTC | CASSRQGPLGTQYF
TRBD1 | TRBJ2-7 | TRBV5-4 | . | TGTGCCAGCAGCTTTTTCGACAGGGGGAACGAGCAGTACTTC | CASSFFDRGNEQYF
TRBD2 | TRBJ2-1 | TRBV2 | few | TGTGCCAGCAGTGAACCTCTAGCGGCTCTCTACAATGAGCAGTTCTTC | CASSEPLAALYNEQFF
TRBD2 | TRBJ2-5 | TRBV6-1 | many | TGTGCCAGCAGTGAGTTAGCGGGGAGGTGGGCCCAGTACTTC | CASSELAGRWAQYF
TRBD1 | TRBJ1-6 | TRBV27 | . | TGTGCCAGCAGTGCAACGACAGGGGGCTATAATTCACCCCTCCACTTT | CASSATTGGYNSPLHF
TRBD1 | TRBJ2-7 | TRBV29-1 | . | TGCAGCGTGGAGGCCACCGGGACAGGGACCCTCGAGCAGTACTTC | CSVEATGTGTLEQYF
TRBD1 | TRBJ2-3 | TRBV4-3 | . | TGCGCCAGCAGCACACAGGGGGCGCCTGCAGATACGCAGTATTTT | CASSTQGAPADTQYF
TRBD2 | TRBJ2-5 | TRBV6-5 | . | TGTGCCAGCAGTTCCGGACTAGCGGGAAGAGAGACCCAGTACTTC | CASSSGLAGRETQYF
TRBD2 | TRBJ2-7 | TRBV6-5 | . | TGTGCCAGCAGTTACGGGACTAGCGGGAGTTACGAGCAGTACTTC | CASSYGTSGSYEQYF
TRBD1 | TRBJ2-5 | TRBV19 | few | TGTGCCAGTAGTAACAGGGGCCAAGAGACCCAGTACTTC | CASSNRGQETQYF
TRBD1 | TRBJ1-1 | TRBV4-2 | . | TGTGCCAGCAGCCAATCGGGGACAGCCCGCGTTGGAGCTTTCTTT | CASSQSGTARVGAFF
TRBD1 | TRBJ1-3 | TRBV5-6 | . | TGTGCCAGCAGCTTCTTATCGGGACAGGGGGGAAACACCATATATTTT | CASSFLSGQGGNTIYF
. | TRBJ1-5 | TRBV7-2 | . | TGTGCCAGCAGCACTAACAGGGTTCAGCCCCAGCATTTT | CASSTNRVQPQHF
TRBD1 | TRBJ1-1 | TRBV7-9 | . | TGTGCCAGCAGCCCTCCGGGACAGCTGAACACTGAAGCTTTCTTT | CASSPPGQLNTEAFF
. | TRBJ2-3 | TRBV3-1/TRBV3-2 | . | TGTGCCAGCAGCCAAGATTCGCGGCGGCCCCGCACAGATACGCAGTATTTT | CASSQDSRRPRTDTQYF
TRBD2 | TRBJ2-1 | TRBV6-1 | few | TGTGCCAGCAGCGAAGGGCGGACTAGCGGGAGGTACAATGAGCAGTTCTTC | CASSEGRTSGRYNEQFF